One and the same sample provided the 27 T cell receptor beta chains below, sequenced in a study of shared clonotypes between healthy human individuals. Repertoires were generated with immunoSEQ multiplex PCR, while TCRdb's copy carries only in-frame clones and drops some. The table has roughly 2.2 million clones, 90% to 95% seen once. Sequencing was performed on naive CD4+ T cells from PBMCs. Subset described: CD45RA+ positively selected. Source of these receptors: a young man in good health. Some clones in this sample may be carry-over from other donors' samples.

This clone came up a few times. This chain links TRBV30 with TRBJ1-1; TRBD1 agrees at 7 bases. CDR1 and CDR2 (germline): GTSNPN, SVGIG (reference sequence). The CDR3 consists of 14 residues. The V segment lost 3 bases and the J segment 1 base; nucleotides outside the gene matches: 5. The CDR3 DNA is TGTGCCTGGAGACCCGGGACAGCGAACACTGAAGCTTTCTTT. Protein product: CAWRPGTANTEAFF.

The chain links TRBV18 to TRBJ2-2, with D perhaps matching TRBD1 (6 bases). The CDR3 runs 14 residues. The germline V gene encodes CDR1 KGHSH and CDR2 LQKENI. V was cut by 6 bases and J by 3 bases, with 11 bases left in between. The CDR3 protein is CASSRGQYTGELFF. CDR3 nucleotide sequence: TGTGCCAGCTCCCGCGGACAGTACACCGGGGAGCTGTTTTTT.

The chain employs TRBV5-1 and TRBJ1-2; D not certain. The germline V gene has CDR1 SGHRS and CDR2 YFSETQ. V lost 4 bases, J lost 1 base, and 11 bases lay in between. The CDR3 spans 14 residues. In DNA form, the CDR3 reads TGCGCCAGCAGCGACACGACCCATAACTATGGCTACACCTTC. Its translation: CASSDTTHNYGYTF.

V usage is TRBV4-1 and J usage is TRBJ2-7; D uncertain. Germline V gene sequence: CDR1 MGHRA, CDR2 YSYEKL. The ends were cut back, 3 bases at V and 5 bases at J, with 8 bases in the middle. The CDR3 loop spans 12 amino acids. CDR3 sequence: CASSQVGNEQYF. The CDR3 DNA follows: TGCGCCAGCAGCCAGGTTGGGAACGAGCAGTACTTC.

V and J are TRBV27 and TRBJ1-1; no firm D call. The ends were cut back, 3 bases at V and 2 bases at J, with 13 bases in the middle. Germline-derived CDR1 and CDR2 are MNHEY and SMNVEV (reference sequence). The CDR3 extends over 15 amino acids. As DNA, the CDR3 is TGTGCCAGCAGTTTGGGCCCCGGCCACAACACTGAAGCTTTCTTT. Its protein product is CASSLGPGHNTEAFF.

The rearrangement uses TRBV6-1 and TRBJ2-3; 8 bases are shared with TRBD1. The CDR3 is 15 amino acids. J gave up 2 bases and V 6 bases, and 7 bases lay outside the gene matches. Germline V gives CDR1 MNHNS, CDR2 SASEGT. CDR3 DNA sequence: TGTGCCAGCAGAGACAGGGGTTCACACACAGATACGCAGTATTTT. It codes for CASRDRGSHTDTQYF.

As concerns this clone: Other DNA sequences in this sample translate to the same CDR3. This sequence joins TRBV27 and TRBJ2-3; D unclear. Germline CDR1 is MNHEY and CDR2 is SMNVEV (reference sequence). Trimming removed 5 bases from V and 1 base from J, with 4 bases in between. There are 12 residues in the CDR3. In DNA form, the CDR3 reads TGTGCCAGCAGTCCCGGCACAGATACGCAGTATTTT. Protein: CASSPGTDTQYF.

The chain couples TRBV18 to TRBJ2-2; perhaps TRBD1 as D (6 bases). V was clipped by 3 bases and J by 3 bases, with 11 bases between them. The CDR3 totals 15 residues. Germline V gene data show CDR1 as KGHSH and CDR2 as LQKENI. The CDR3 region is CASSPRTAHTGELFF. The DNA for the CDR3 is TGTGCCAGCTCACCCCGGACAGCCCACACCGGGGAGCTGTTTTTT.

The chain couples TRBV5-4 to TRBJ1-2; D uncertain. Trimming cost V 0 bases and J 1 base, with 10 bases left between them. The CDR3 is 15 amino acids. The germline CDR1 and CDR2 sequences are SGHNT and YYREEE (reference sequence). Here the CDR3 reads CASSLAVIGNYGYTF. The DNA for the CDR3 is TGTGCCAGCAGCTTGGCCGTCATAGGTAACTATGGCTACACCTTC.

This clone has a single count. This chain joins TRBV25-1 and TRBJ1-4; D is ambiguous. CDR3 size: 14 residues. Per the germline V gene, CDR1 is MGHDK and CDR2 is SYGVNS. Trimming took 2 bases from V and 1 from J, leaving 5 bases between them. The CDR3 nucleotides read TGTGCCAGCAGTGAAAGGCTAACTAATGAAAAACTGTTTTTT. Translating it yields CASSERLTNEKLFF.

This sequence joins TRBV11-1 and TRBJ2-2; TRBD1 aligns across 11 bases. After removal of 3 bases from V and 4 bases from J, the junction contained 13 bases not matched to a gene. The CDR3 extends over 19 amino acids. Germline lookup yields CDR1 SGHAT and CDR2 FQDESV (reference sequence). Here the CDR3 reads CASSLDRGRGPSTTGELFF. For the CDR3, the DNA is TGTGCCAGCAGCTTGGACAGGGGGCGAGGGCCTTCGACCACCGGGGAGCTGTTTTTT. Variable domain in full (rest from reference TRBV11-1 and TRBJ2-2): EAEVAQSPRYKITEKSQAVAFWCDPISGHATLYWYRQILGQGPELLVQFQDESVVDDSQLPKDRFSAERLKGVDSTLKIQPAELGDSAMYLCASSLDRGRGPSTTGELFFGEGSRLTVL.

The chain recombines TRBV6-6 with TRBJ2-7; D not certain. V was trimmed by 6 bases and J by 9 bases, leaving 24 bases between them. This CDR3 region has 15 residues. CDR1 is MNHNY and CDR2 is SVGAGI in the germline V gene (reference sequence). CDR3 sequence reads: CASRPPGFAAALQYF. The DNA for the CDR3 is TGTGCCAGCAGGCCCCCCGGCTTCGCCGCGGCCCTGCAGTACTTC.

V gene TRBV5-1 combines with J gene TRBJ2-5, with TRBD2 matching 16 bases. In germline, CDR1 is SGHRS, CDR2 YFSETQ. The CDR3 sequence is 15 residues long. The V gene end was trimmed by 6 bases and the J gene end by 5 bases; junction bases not matched to a gene: 4. The CDR3 sequence is CASTGLAGGSETQYF. CDR3 in DNA: TGCGCCAGCACGGGACTAGCGGGAGGGAGTGAGACCCAGTACTTC.

The V call is TRBV10-3, the J call TRBJ2-7; 10 bases are shared with TRBD1. The V gene end was trimmed by 2 bases and the J gene end by 4 bases; junction bases not matched to a gene: 5. The CDR3 is 15 residues long. CDR1 is ENHRY, CDR2 SYGVKD, per germline. The DNA of the CDR3 is TGTGCCATCAGTGAGAACGACAGGGGGCGATACGAGCAGTACTTC. Encoded protein: CAISENDRGRYEQYF.

In its sample, this clone was seen a few times. This chain links TRBV7-8 with TRBJ1-2, with TRBD1 matching 9 bases. V was clipped by 5 bases and J by 5 bases; unmatched bases: 9. This CDR3 has 15 amino acids. Per the germline V gene, CDR1 is SGHVS and CDR2 is FQNEAQ. The CDR3 nucleotides read TGTGCCAGCAGCCCTCCGACAGGGGGTTGGTATGGCTACACCTTC. This encodes CASSPPTGGWYGYTF.

The V gene is TRBV5-6, the J gene TRBJ2-5; perhaps TRBD2 as D (6 bases). Trimming pared 7 bases from V and 5 bases from J, leaving 15 bases between. Germline CDR1 SGHDT, CDR2 YYEEEE. The CDR3 is made up of 13 amino acids. The CDR3 nucleotides are TGTGCCAGCCGCCGGGCGGGATCGGAGACCCAGTACTTC. This sequence encodes CASRRAGSETQYF.

CDR3 coding DNA: TGTGCCAGCAGCGGGGACTGGAATCAGCCCCAGCATTTT. It is translated as CASSGDWNQPQHF. V usage is TRBV2 and J usage is TRBJ1-5; a weak D match, TRBD1 (5 bases). The CDR3 loop spans 13 amino acids. Germline assignment: CDR1 SNHLY and CDR2 FYNNEI. V was cut by 6 bases and J by 4 bases, with 10 bases left in between.

This clone was picked up one time. The chain carries TRBV11-3 and TRBJ2-7; maybe TRBD1 (5 bases). The CDR3 has 14 residues. Germline values: CDR1 SGHNT, CDR2 YENEEA. V was pared by 0 bases and J by 6 bases, with 12 bases between. The CDR3 nucleotides are TGTGCCAGCAGCTTAGATAGGGGAACAGGCGAGCAGTACTTC. It encodes CASSLDRGTGEQYF.

The gene calls are TRBV11-3 and TRBJ2-7; D possibly corresponds to TRBD2 (6 bases). Deletions cut 5 bases from V and 11 bases from J, with 25 bases between. Germline loops: CDR1 SGHNT, CDR2 YENEEA. There are 15 residues in the CDR3. The CDR3 here is CASSPHGGGAKSEYF. The CDR3 DNA reads as TGTGCCAGCAGCCCCCACGGAGGCGGGGCGAAATCGGAGTACTTC.

This sequence joins TRBV28 and TRBJ2-1; 8 nucleotides agree with TRBD2. With 5 bases clipped from V and 5 bases from J, the junction kept 11 bases outside the gene matches. CDR3 length: 16 residues. Germline loops: CDR1 MDHEN, CDR2 SYDVKM. CDR3 coding DNA: TGTGCCAGCAGTCCCCGGGGTAGCGGGATGAACAATGAGCAGTTCTTC. Translation gives CASSPRGSGMNNEQFF.

The V and J genes are TRBV5-4 and TRBJ2-1, with TRBD2 matching over 7 bases. The CDR3 runs to 15 residues. From germline, CDR1 is SGHNT and CDR2 YYREEE (reference sequence). After removal of 4 bases from V and 3 bases from J, the junction contained 7 bases not matched to a gene. The CDR3 coding sequence is TGTGCCAGCAGCCCGGGGGGTAGCGGCTACAATGAGCAGTTCTTC. It encodes CASSPGGSGYNEQFF.

The chain joins TRBV19 to TRBJ2-7; 8 bases agree with TRBD2. CDR1 is LNHDA, CDR2 SQIVND, per germline (reference sequence). There are 11 residues in the CDR3. Trimming took 8 bases from V and 5 from J; bases not matched to a gene: 2. DNA of the CDR3: TGTGCCAGTTCCGGGGGGGACGAGCAGTACTTC. This sequence encodes CASSGGDEQYF. Combining the CDR3 with reference TRBV19 and TRBJ2-7 gives the whole variable domain DGGITQSPKYLFRKEGQNVTLSCEQNLNHDAMYWYRQDPGQGLRLIYYSQIVNDFQKGDIAEGYSVSREKKESFPLTVTSAQKNPTAFYLCASSGGDEQYFGPGTRLTVT.

The chain recombines TRBV5-1 with TRBJ2-3, with TRBD2 matching 15 bases. There are 14 residues in the CDR3. Germline V gives CDR1 SGHRS, CDR2 YFSETQ. V was clipped by 4 bases and J by 6 bases; unmatched bases: 0. CDR3 in amino acids: CASSGTSGRDTQYF. The CDR3 DNA reads TGCGCCAGCAGCGGGACTAGCGGGAGGGATACGCAGTATTTT. The whole variable domain, filled in from reference TRBV5-1 and TRBJ2-3, reads KAGVTQTPRYLIKTRGQQVTLSCSPISGHRSVSWYQQTPGQGLQFLFEYFSETQRNKGNFPGRFSGRQFSNSRSEMNVSTLELGDSALYLCASSGTSGRDTQYFGPGTRLTVL.

The chain carries TRBV7-8 and TRBJ2-7; D not certain. Germline loops: CDR1 SGHVS, CDR2 FQNEAQ. Trimming left V 3 bases short and J 0 bases short, with 18 bases between. This CDR3 has 17 amino acids. CDR3 sequence (DNA): TGTGCCAGCAGCTTTGGGCGGACCCAATTATACTCCTACGAGCAGTACTTC. Translated, it gives CASSFGRTQLYSYEQYF. Filled out from reference TRBV7-8 and TRBJ2-7, the complete variable domain reads GAGVSQSPRYKVAKRGQDVALRCDPISGHVSLFWYQQALGQGPEFLTYFQNEAQLDKSGLPSDRFFAERPEGSVSTLKIQRTQQEDSAVYLCASSFGRTQLYSYEQYFGPGTRLTVT.

V is TRBV6-1 and J is TRBJ2-7; weak D call: TRBD1 (5 bases). The V end lost 4 bases, the J end lost 6 bases, and 16 bases lay between the germline ends. Germline V gene sequence: CDR1 MNHNS, CDR2 SASEGT. The CDR3 totals 14 residues. The CDR3 region is CASSVGQRGGEQYF. CDR3 nucleotides: TGTGCCAGCAGTGTGGGCCAAAGGGGTGGCGAGCAGTACTTC.

The chain has TRBV6-1 and TRBJ2-5; D gene ambiguous. This CDR3 has 13 residues. V was trimmed by 0 bases and J by 6 bases, leaving 8 bases between them. Germline lookup yields CDR1 MNHNS and CDR2 SASEGT. The CDR3, as DNA: TGTGCCAGCAGTGAAGCGGACCGCCAGACCCAGTACTTC. Its protein product is CASSEADRQTQYF.

The chain couples TRBV5-1 to TRBJ2-5, with 8 bases lining up with TRBD1. Looked up from germline, CDR1 is SGHRS and CDR2 is YFSETQ. CDR3 length: 19 amino acids. The V and J ends lost 2 bases and 1 base, in that order; junction bases with no gene match: 16. The chain's CDR3 is CASSFGSGQGVKIQETQYF. CDR3 coding DNA: TGCGCCAGCAGCTTTGGGTCAGGACAGGGAGTCAAAATCCAAGAGACCCAGTACTTC.